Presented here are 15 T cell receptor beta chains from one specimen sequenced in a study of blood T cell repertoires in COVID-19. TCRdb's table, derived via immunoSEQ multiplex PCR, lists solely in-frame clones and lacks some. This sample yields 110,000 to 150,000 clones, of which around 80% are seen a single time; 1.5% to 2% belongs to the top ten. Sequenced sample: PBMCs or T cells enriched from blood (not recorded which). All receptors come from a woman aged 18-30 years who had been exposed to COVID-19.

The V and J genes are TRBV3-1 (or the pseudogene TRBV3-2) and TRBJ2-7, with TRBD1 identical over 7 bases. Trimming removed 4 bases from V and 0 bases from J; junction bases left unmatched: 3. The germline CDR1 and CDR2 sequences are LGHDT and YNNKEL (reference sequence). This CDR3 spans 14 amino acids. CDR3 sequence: CASSPDRASYEQYF. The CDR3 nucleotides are TGTGCCAGCAGCCCCGACAGGGCCTCCTACGAGCAGTACTTC.

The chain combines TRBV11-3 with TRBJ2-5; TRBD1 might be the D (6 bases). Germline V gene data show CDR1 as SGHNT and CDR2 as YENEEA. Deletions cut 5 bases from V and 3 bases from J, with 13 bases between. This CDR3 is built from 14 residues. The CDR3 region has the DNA TGTGCCAGCAGCCGGGGACACCAAGAAGAGACCCAGTACTTC. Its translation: CASSRGHQEETQYF.

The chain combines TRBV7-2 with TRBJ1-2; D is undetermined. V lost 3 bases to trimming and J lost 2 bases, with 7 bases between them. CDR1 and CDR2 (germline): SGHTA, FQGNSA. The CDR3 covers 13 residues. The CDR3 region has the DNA TGTGCCAGCAGCTTTAGCCGGAACTATGGCTACACCTTC. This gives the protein CASSFSRNYGYTF.

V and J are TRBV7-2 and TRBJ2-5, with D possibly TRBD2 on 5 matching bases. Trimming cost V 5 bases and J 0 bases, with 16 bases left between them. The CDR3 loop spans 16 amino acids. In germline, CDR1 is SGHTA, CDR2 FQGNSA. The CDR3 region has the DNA TGTGCCAGCAGCCTCCCTGGGAGAGGGTACCAAGAGACCCAGTACTTC. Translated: CASSLPGRGYQETQYF.

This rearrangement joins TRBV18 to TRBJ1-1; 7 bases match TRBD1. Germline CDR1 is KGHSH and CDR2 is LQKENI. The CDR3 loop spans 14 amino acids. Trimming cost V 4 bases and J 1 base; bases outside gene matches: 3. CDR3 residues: CASSLGQRNTEAFF. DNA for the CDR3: TGTGCCAGCTCACTGGGACAGAGGAACACTGAAGCTTTCTTT.

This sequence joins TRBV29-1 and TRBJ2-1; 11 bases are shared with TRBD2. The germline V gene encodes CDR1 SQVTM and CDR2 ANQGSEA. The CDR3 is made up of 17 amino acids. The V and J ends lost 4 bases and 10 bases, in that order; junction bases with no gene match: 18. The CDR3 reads CSVGRGLRGSSGREQFF. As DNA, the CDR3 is TGCAGCGTTGGAAGGGGTTTGAGGGGATCTAGCGGGAGGGAGCAGTTCTTC.

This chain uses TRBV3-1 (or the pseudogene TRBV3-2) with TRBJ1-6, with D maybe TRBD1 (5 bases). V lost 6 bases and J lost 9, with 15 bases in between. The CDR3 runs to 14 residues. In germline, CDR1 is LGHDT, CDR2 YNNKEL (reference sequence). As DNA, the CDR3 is TGTGCCAGCAGACAGACAGATCTTATTTCACCCCTCCACTTT. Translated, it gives CASRQTDLISPLHF.

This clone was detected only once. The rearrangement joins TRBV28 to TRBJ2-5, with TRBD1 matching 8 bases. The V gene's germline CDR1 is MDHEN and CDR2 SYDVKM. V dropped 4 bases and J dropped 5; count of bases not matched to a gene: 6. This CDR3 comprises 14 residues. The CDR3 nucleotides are TGTGCCAGCAGTTCGCGACAGGGGTCGGAGACCCAGTACTTC. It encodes CASSSRQGSETQYF.

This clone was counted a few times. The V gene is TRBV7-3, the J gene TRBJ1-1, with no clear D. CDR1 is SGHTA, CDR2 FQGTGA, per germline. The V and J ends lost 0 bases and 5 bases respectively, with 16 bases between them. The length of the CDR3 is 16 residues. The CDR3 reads CASSLTHLEVLTEAFF. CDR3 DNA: TGTGCCAGCAGCTTAACGCACCTGGAGGTACTAACTGAAGCTTTCTTT. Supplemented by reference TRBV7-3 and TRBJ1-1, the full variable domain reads GAGVSQTPSNKVTEKGKYVELRCDPISGHTALYWYRQSLGQGPEFLIYFQGTGAADDSGLPNDRFFAVRPEGSVSTLKIQRTERGDSAVYLCASSLTHLEVLTEAFFGQGTRLTVV.

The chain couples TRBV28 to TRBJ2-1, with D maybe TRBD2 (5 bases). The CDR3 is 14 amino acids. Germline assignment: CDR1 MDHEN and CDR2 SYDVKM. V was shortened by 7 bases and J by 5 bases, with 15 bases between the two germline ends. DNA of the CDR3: TGTGCCAGCACCCGGCGGGTCCGACACAATGAGCAGTTCTTC. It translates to CASTRRVRHNEQFF.

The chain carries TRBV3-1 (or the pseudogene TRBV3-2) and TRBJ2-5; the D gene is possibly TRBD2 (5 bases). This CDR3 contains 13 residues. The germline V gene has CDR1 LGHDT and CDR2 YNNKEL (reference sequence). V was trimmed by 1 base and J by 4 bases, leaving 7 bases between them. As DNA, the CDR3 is TGTGCCAGCAGCCAAGGGACTGCAGAGACCCAGTACTTC. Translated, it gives CASSQGTAETQYF.

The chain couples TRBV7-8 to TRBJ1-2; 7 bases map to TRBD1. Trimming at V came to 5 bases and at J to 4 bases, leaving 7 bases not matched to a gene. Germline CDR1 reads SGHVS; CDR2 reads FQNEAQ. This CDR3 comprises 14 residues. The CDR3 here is CASSASTGTYGYTF. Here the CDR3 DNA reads TGTGCCAGCAGCGCCTCGACAGGGACCTATGGCTACACCTTC.

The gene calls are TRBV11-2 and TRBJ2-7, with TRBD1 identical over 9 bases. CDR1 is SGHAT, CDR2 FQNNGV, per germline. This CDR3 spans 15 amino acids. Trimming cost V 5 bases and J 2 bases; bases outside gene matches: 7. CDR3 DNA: TGTGCCAGCAGCCCCGGGACAGGGAACGCCTACGAGCAGTACTTC. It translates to CASSPGTGNAYEQYF.

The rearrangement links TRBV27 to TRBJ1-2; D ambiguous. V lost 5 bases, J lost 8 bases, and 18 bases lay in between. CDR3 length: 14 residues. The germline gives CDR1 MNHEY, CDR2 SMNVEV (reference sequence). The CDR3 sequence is CASSPSSGFRGYTF. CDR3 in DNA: TGTGCCAGCAGTCCGAGCTCAGGATTCCGGGGCTACACCTTC.

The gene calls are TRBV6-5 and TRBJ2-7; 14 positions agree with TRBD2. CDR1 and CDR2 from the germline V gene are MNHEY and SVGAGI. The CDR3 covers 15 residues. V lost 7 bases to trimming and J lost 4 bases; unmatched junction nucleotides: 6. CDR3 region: CASTPTSGRVYEQYF. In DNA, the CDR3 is TGTGCCAGCACCCCGACTAGCGGGAGGGTTTACGAGCAGTACTTC.